The present entry profiles one T cell receptor (beta chain) with its context. Its target is unknown. The source of the sample is a study of CD8+ T cells in alopecia areata. Study-level background: Scalp area affected, as a percentage, set the severity score of treated patients. The study, taken as a whole, reports: Scalp clonality dropped significantly under tofacitinib, as did expanded CD8+ top-100 clones.

Treatment in this sample: oral pan-JAK inhibitor, 5-10 mg twice daily. V shed 5 bases, J shed 2 bases, and the junction held 6 bases outside the gene matches. This CDR3 is 16 amino acids long. CDR1 and CDR2 from the germline V gene are MGHDK and SYGVNS. Sequencing used cDNA as its template, made by extracting RNA and reverse transcribing it. This table comes from immunoSEQ multiplex PCR, and its TCRdb copy is limited to in-frame clones, with some not included. The repertoire consists of 200,000 to 250,000 clones, with around three fifths occurring once and the leading ten covering about 1.6%. This TCR derives from a human donor with alopecia areata. The chain employs TRBV25-1 and TRBJ2-3; 11 bases align to TRBD2. The starting material was CD4+ T cells sorted from blood, obtained at week 4, from a patient treated with tofacitinib. For the CDR3, the DNA is TGTGCCAGCAGTAGATTAGCGGGGGGGCCCACAGATACGCAGTATTTT. Its translation is CASSRLAGGPTDTQYF.